These T cell receptor beta chains were read from a single sample in a study of technical replicates of blood from a handful of donors. The data were produced by immunoSEQ multiplex PCR, yet TCRdb's version contains in-frame clones alone and is incomplete. The sample lists tens of thousands of clones, about 92% occurring once. The sample comprised T cells isolated from PBMCs. The source of these receptors is a human donor in good health. The CDR3 runs from the conserved cysteine through the conserved F or W. Fields, in order: V gene, D gene, J gene, CDR3 length, CDR3 protein. A D gene is named only where the DNA matches it firmly.

TRBV30	.	TRBJ2-7	14	CAWRGTPLPYEQYF
TRBV19	.	TRBJ1-5	15	CASSIDRTQNQPQHF
TRBV6-5	.	TRBJ2-5	14	CASSDAGLRETQYF
TRBV9	.	TRBJ1-5	14	CASSFDSSNQPQHF
TRBV5-1	.	TRBJ2-5	16	CASSLEQAAGQETQYF
TRBV29-1	.	TRBJ2-7	13	CSVRVSTGSEQYF
TRBV13	.	TRBJ2-7	12	CASSLGVREQYF
TRBV7-3	TRBD1	TRBJ2-4	17	CASSMPRGQLAKNIQYF
TRBV12-5	.	TRBJ1-6	16	CASAPGQFPNNSPLHF
TRBV19	TRBD1	TRBJ1-3	15	CASRSGQNYGNTIYF
TRBV5-4	TRBD1	TRBJ1-4	18	CASSLGWDSVRSGEKLFF
TRBV6-5	.	TRBJ2-1	14	CASSLSPAYNEQFF
TRBV2	.	TRBJ1-5	16	CASSPLGTDSNQPQHF
TRBV7-9	.	TRBJ1-2	15	CASSLSSGINYGYTF
TRBV4-1	.	TRBJ1-5	16	CASSQVGRLSNQPQHF
TRBV6-5	.	TRBJ2-1	16	CASSYSGSLEYNEQFF
TRBV28	TRBD2	TRBJ2-7	14	CASSFSGSPHEQYF
TRBV1	.	TRBJ1-6	15	CTSSQDDRDRRPLHF
TRBV6-5	.	TRBJ1-6	15	CASRDQGLGTSPLHF
TRBV7-2	.	TRBJ1-4	17	CASSLPRGPFLNEKLFF
TRBV7-9	TRBD2	TRBJ2-1	17	CASSLPGLAGGENEQFF
TRBV30	.	TRBJ1-1	14	CAWSRGLMNTEAFF
TRBV6-5	.	TRBJ1-2	13	CASRLYSNYGYTF
TRBV19	TRBD2	TRBJ2-5	14	CASSIDGGRETQYF
TRBV11-2	TRBD2	TRBJ2-5	16	CASSLGSGGPRETQYF
TRBV23-1	TRBD1	TRBJ2-6	22	CASSQFHRQGPLDSSGANVLTF
TRBV5-1	TRBD1	TRBJ1-3	16	CASSSAFIQGGNTIYF
TRBV27	TRBD1	TRBJ1-1	13	CASSITGDTEAFF
TRBV7-9	.	TRBJ2-3	12	CASSSTSHTQYF
TRBV19	.	TRBJ2-6	15	CASSSRSSGANVLTF
TRBV30	.	TRBJ1-6	16	CAWSFGPGRDNSPLHF
TRBV28	.	TRBJ2-7	15	CASSPQFELVYEQYF
TRBV2	.	TRBJ1-1	13	CASSEHLNTEAFF
TRBV5-6	TRBD1	TRBJ1-2	14	CASSQTGNSYGYTF
TRBV7-9	.	TRBJ2-7	12	CAGRGFSYEQYF
TRBV15	TRBD1	TRBJ2-7	16	CATSTMDRGSSYEQYF
TRBV2	TRBD2	TRBJ2-1	14	CASSPRLARNEQFF
TRBV11-2	.	TRBJ2-2	16	CASSSPGVPSTGELFF
TRBV15	.	TRBJ2-3	16	CATSRGGPGVTDTQYF
TRBV27	TRBD1	TRBJ1-2	15	CASSLNRDRDYGYTF
TRBV29-1	.	TRBJ1-2	17	CSVEDLPNRDTEDGYTF
TRBV21-1	.	TRBJ2-3	16	CASSKCSNQHTDTQYF
TRBV29-1	.	TRBJ1-2	15	CSVEDQGEELYGYTF
TRBV21-1	.	TRBJ1-5	15	CASSRRQGCNQPQHF
TRBV11-3	TRBD1	TRBJ2-5	13	CASSWGTEETQYF